The clone carrying this T cell receptor beta chain turned up a few times. Its antigen is currently unknown. Trimming removed 1 base from V and 6 bases from J, with 7 bases in between. CDR3 size: 12 residues. CDR1 is SGHDN, CDR2 FVKESK, per germline. This sample is part of a study of naive and memory T cell subsets. Study findings and constraints: Over 85% of naive TCR sequences appeared only once, unlike memory subsets. Clonotypes here are unpaired alpha or beta chain sequences. Between naive and memory subsets, TCR abundance power law exponents differed. Especially in CD8 cells, naive repertoires contained a few larger clonotypes, possibly CD45RA-re-expressing memory cells.

Two oligonucleotides, mixed equimolar, formed the beta constant-region primer covering TRBC1 and TRBC2. Ligated cDNA was amplified by four rounds of PCR with nested alpha and beta constant-region primers and SP2. In TCRdb, the UMI-ligation and nested PCR reads were re-called with MiXCR into one record per CDR3 protein. The sample yields 98,000 or so distinct CDR3 sequences, over 9% seen once. V is TRBV14 and J is TRBJ2-7; D is unresolved. The clonotype comes from a human donor in good health. The source material was naive CD4+ T cells from blood. The CDR3 here is CASSQGPLEQYF. Here the CDR3 DNA reads TGTGCCAGCAGCCAAGGCCCCCTCGAGCAGTACTTC.